Below are 30 T cell receptor beta chains sequenced from a single sample in a study of early T cells in non-severe SARS-CoV-2 infection. TCRdb fed the 5' RACE reads into MiXCR, producing one record per CDR3 protein. Of tens of thousands of distinct CDR3 sequences listed, about 8% are singletons. The source material was whole blood, sampled at baseline. These receptors were obtained from an adult who was a healthcare worker with PCR-confirmed SARS-CoV-2 infection or an uninfected control (not recorded which).

There are many counts of this clonotype. The chain combines TRBV7-3 with TRBJ2-5; no reliable D call. The CDR3 runs 13 residues. Germline V lookup: CDR1 SGHTA, CDR2 FQGTGA. Trimming stripped 4 bases from V and 5 bases from J, with 11 bases between. The CDR3 region is CASSSPGSETQYF. CDR3 DNA sequence: TGTGCCAGCAGCTCCCCGGGCAGTGAGACCCAGTACTTC.

The chain links TRBV7-9 to TRBJ2-1; D remains ambiguous. Germline V CDR1 and CDR2: SEHNR, FQNEAQ (reference sequence). V lost 1 base and J lost 8, with 15 bases in between. This CDR3 comprises 15 residues. Written as DNA, the CDR3 is TGTGCCAGCAGCTTAGGGCTAGTCCAAGTGGATGAGCAGTTCTTC. Translated, it gives CASSLGLVQVDEQFF.

The V gene is TRBV11-3, the J gene TRBJ2-5; weak D call: TRBD1 (6 bases). Germline CDR1 SGHNT, CDR2 YENEEA. V lost 5 bases to trimming and J lost 4 bases, with 17 bases between them. The CDR3 is 15 amino acids. CDR3 residues: CASSPNPGHGETQYF. The CDR3 DNA reads as TGTGCCAGCAGCCCGAACCCGGGACACGGAGAGACCCAGTACTTC.

Only a few counts were recorded for this clonotype. The chain uses TRBV5-1 and TRBJ2-5; 9 nucleotides line up with TRBD1. The CDR3 covers 16 residues. Per germline, CDR1 SGHRS and CDR2 YFSETQ. Trimming took 4 bases from V and 0 from J; bases not matched to a gene: 7. Here the CDR3 DNA reads TGCGCCAGCAGCCTTGGGACAGGGCTGTACCAAGAGACCCAGTACTTC. This translates into CASSLGTGLYQETQYF.

This clonotype was found many times. V gene TRBV27 combines with J gene TRBJ2-7; no definite D call. Trimming pared 2 bases from V and 0 bases from J, leaving 11 bases between. The CDR3 is 15 amino acids. Germline CDR1 MNHEY, CDR2 SMNVEV (reference sequence). The CDR3 DNA is TGTGCCAGCAGTTTAGTGGGCCCCACCTCCTACGAGCAGTACTTC. Amino acids: CASSLVGPTSYEQYF.

This clonotype was found a few times. V is TRBV28 and J is TRBJ2-3; the match to TRBD2 covers 11 bases. Germline values: CDR1 MDHEN, CDR2 SYDVKM. The length of the CDR3 is 15 residues. The junction had 5 bases not matched to a gene; V was cut back by 8 bases and J by 1 base. The CDR3 DNA follows: TGTGCCAGCTCCGCGGGACTAGCGGGCACAGATACGCAGTATTTT. Translating it yields CASSAGLAGTDTQYF.

V gene TRBV6-1 combines with J gene TRBJ2-5; 8 positions agree with TRBD1. Germline V gives CDR1 MNHNS, CDR2 SASEGT. This CDR3 is built from 16 residues. The trim removed 2 bases at V and 5 bases at J, leaving 10 bases unmatched. The CDR3 nucleotides are TGTGCCAGCAGTGAACTGGGGGACAGGCCCTGGGAGACCCAGTACTTC. Encoded protein: CASSELGDRPWETQYF.

J is TRBJ2-5 and V is TRBV29-1, with D perhaps matching TRBD1 (6 bases). V gave up 3 bases and J gave up 1 base, with 9 bases separating them. The CDR3 totals 13 residues. Germline V gene sequence: CDR1 SQVTM, CDR2 ANQGSEA. This chain's CDR3 is CSVDRGPQETQYF. CDR3 in DNA: TGCAGCGTTGACAGGGGACCCCAAGAGACCCAGTACTTC.

This chain connects TRBV12-3 or TRBV12-4 to TRBJ2-1, with 7 positions matching TRBD2. Trimming at V came to 6 bases and at J to 13 bases, leaving 15 bases not matched to a gene. The CDR3 has 14 residues. The DNA for the CDR3 is TGTGCCAGCAGGATTGGTACCCACGCGGGAGATCAGTTCTTC. Translation: CASRIGTHAGDQFF.

The V gene is TRBV5-5, the J gene TRBJ2-7, with D possibly matching TRBD1 (6 bases). Trimming shortened V by 4 bases and J by 4 bases, and 21 bases separated the two germline ends. CDR3 length: 16 residues. Germline V gene lookup returns CDR1 SGHKS and CDR2 YYEKEE (reference sequence). CDR3 region: CASSAPPGHLGYEQYF. For the CDR3, the DNA is TGTGCCAGCAGCGCACCCCCGGGACACCTTGGGTACGAGCAGTACTTC. The full variable domain, completed using reference TRBV5-5 and TRBJ2-7, is DAGVTQSPTHLIKTRGQQVTLRCSPISGHKSVSWYQQVLGQGPQFIFQYYEKEERGRGNFPDRFSARQFPNYSSELNVNALLLGDSALYLCASSAPPGHLGYEQYFGPGTRLTVT.

This clonotype was counted a few times. A read error may account for a junction end that differs from germline. The chain links TRBV7-7 to TRBJ2-1; TRBD2 matches 10 bases. The CDR3 has 15 amino acids. Looked up from germline, CDR1 is SSHAT and CDR2 is FNYEAQ (reference sequence). The CDR3 sequence: CASSLAQAGGGEQFF. For the CDR3, the DNA is TGTGCTAGCAGCTTAGCGCAAGCGGGAGGGGGTGAGCAGTTCTTC.

Only a few counts were recorded for this clonotype. In DNA form, the CDR3 reads TGTGCCAGCAGCCAACAGGGGACCTATGGCTACACCTTC. This translates into CASSQQGTYGYTF. The V and J genes are TRBV3-1 and TRBJ1-2, with a tentative D call TRBD1 (6 bases). From germline, CDR1 is LGHDT and CDR2 YNNKEL (reference sequence). CDR3 length equals 13 residues. Trimming pared 2 bases from V and 4 bases from J, leaving 8 bases between.

This clonotype was counted between two and nine times. This sequence joins TRBV29-1 and TRBJ2-7; D ambiguous. The CDR3 has 13 residues. Germline V gives CDR1 SQVTM, CDR2 ANQGSEA. Trimming took 6 bases from V and 7 from J, leaving 19 bases between them. DNA of the CDR3: TGCAGCGTGAAGGGTTGGGCCCTTCCGGAGCAGTACTTC. Translation: CSVKGWALPEQYF.

Many counts were recorded for this clonotype. The chain couples TRBV10-3 to TRBJ2-1; D may be TRBD2 (7 bases). CDR3 size: 18 residues. Germline V gene sequence: CDR1 ENHRY, CDR2 SYGVKD. V gave up 7 bases and J gave up 10 bases, with 32 bases separating them. CDR3 amino acids: CAITQDTKRDKDWSEQFF. CDR3 nucleotide sequence: TGTGCCATCACGCAAGATACCAAGCGGGACAAGGATTGGTCCGAGCAGTTCTTC.

This clonotype was picked up a small number of times. The CDR3 bases are TGTGCCAGCCAAGACAGGGTCGGGTATGGCTACACCTTC. It specifies CASQDRVGYGYTF. This chain uses TRBV28 with TRBJ1-2, with 7 bases that match TRBD1. Trimming removed 8 bases from V and 5 bases from J; junction bases left unmatched: 8. In germline, CDR1 is MDHEN, CDR2 SYDVKM. CDR3 length equals 13 residues.

This clonotype was recorded at least ten times. The V and J genes are TRBV12-3 or TRBV12-4 and TRBJ2-2; D is possibly TRBD1 (5 bases). The V end was cut by 1 base, the J end by 6 bases, with 6 bases between. This CDR3 contains 13 residues. DNA for the CDR3: TGTGCCAGCAGTTTAGGGGGCCCCGGGGAGCTGTTTTTT. Its protein is CASSLGGPGELFF.

This clonotype was seen repeatedly, ten times or more. V usage is TRBV29-1 and J usage is TRBJ2-7; the D is unclear. Per germline, CDR1 SQVTM and CDR2 ANQGSEA. The CDR3 has 13 amino acids. The germline V and J ends were trimmed by 5 bases and 3 bases, with 14 bases remaining between them. CDR3 loop: CSVSLQPLYEQYF. CDR3 coding DNA: TGCAGCGTTAGTCTCCAGCCCCTCTACGAGCAGTACTTC.

The rearrangement joins TRBV29-1 to TRBJ2-3, with 11 bases lining up with TRBD2. The junction had 2 bases not matched to a gene; V was cut back by 4 bases and J by 2 bases. In germline, CDR1 is SQVTM, CDR2 ANQGSEA. This CDR3 has 14 amino acids. DNA of the CDR3: TGCAGCGTTGTTAGCGGGAGGGCCACAGATACGCAGTATTTT. Its translation: CSVVSGRATDTQYF.

This clonotype was seen ten or more times. The V call is TRBV14, the J call TRBJ1-1; D unclear. CDR1 SGHDN and CDR2 FVKESK come from the germline V gene. The CDR3 has 11 amino acids. Between the trimmed V and J ends, which lost 1 base and 6 bases, there was a span of 3 bases. CDR3 region: CASSQGAEAFF. CDR3 in DNA: TGTGCCAGCAGCCAAGGGGCTGAAGCTTTCTTT.

The chain couples TRBV15 to TRBJ2-7, with D possibly TRBD1 on 6 matching bases. Trimming shortened V by 0 bases and J by 2 bases, and 11 bases separated the two germline ends. Germline V gives CDR1 LNHNV, CDR2 YYDKDF (reference sequence). The CDR3 length is 15 residues. The CDR3, as DNA: TGTGCCACCAGCAGAGAACCTCAGGGGCCCTACGAGCAGTACTTC. Its translation: CATSREPQGPYEQYF. The full variable domain, completed using reference TRBV15 and TRBJ2-7, is DAMVIQNPRYQVTQFGKPVTLSCSQTLNHNVMYWYQQKSSQAPKLLFHYYDKDFNNEADTPDNFQSRRPNTSFCFLDIRSPGLGDTAMYLCATSREPQGPYEQYFGPGTRLTVT.

Ten or more counts support this clonotype. The chain combines TRBV7-2 with TRBJ2-7; D is perhaps TRBD2 (6 bases). V was cut by 5 bases and J by 0 bases, with 14 bases left in between. Looked up from germline, CDR1 is SGHTA and CDR2 is FQGNSA. The CDR3 length is 15 residues. CDR3 region: CASSRDFLSSYEQYF. The CDR3 DNA is TGTGCCAGCAGCCGGGACTTTTTGAGCTCCTACGAGCAGTACTTC.

This chain uses TRBV6-5 with TRBJ2-7, with D tentatively TRBD2 (6 bases). Trimming stripped 2 bases from V and 2 bases from J, with 10 bases between. The germline V gene has CDR1 MNHEY and CDR2 SVGAGI. The CDR3 spans 14 residues. CDR3 residues: CASSYGGKAYEQYF. The CDR3 DNA reads TGTGCCAGCAGTTACGGAGGGAAAGCCTACGAGCAGTACTTC.

This clonotype appeared a few times. The rearrangement links TRBV11-2 to TRBJ2-2, with 7 bases identical to TRBD2. The CDR3 covers 18 residues. The V segment lost 0 bases and the J segment 2 bases; nucleotides outside the gene matches: 9. Per the germline V gene, CDR1 is SGHAT and CDR2 is FQNNGV. CDR3 loop: CASSLELAFAINTGELFF. CDR3 DNA: TGTGCCAGCAGCTTAGAACTAGCGTTCGCCATAAACACCGGGGAGCTGTTTTTT.

This clonotype has at least ten counts. This chain links TRBV4-2 with TRBJ2-5; a weak D match, TRBD1 (6 bases). Germline-derived CDR1 and CDR2 are LGHNA and YNFKEQ. Trimming cost V 6 bases and J 4 bases, with 18 bases left between them. This CDR3 comprises 15 residues. CDR3 loop: CASSEQGEIAETQYF. CDR3 nucleotide sequence: TGTGCCAGCAGTGAACAGGGAGAAATCGCAGAGACCCAGTACTTC.

This clonotype was counted a few times. The chain has TRBV11-1 and TRBJ2-7, with D possibly TRBD1 on 6 matching bases. CDR3 length: 15 residues. In germline, CDR1 is SGHAT, CDR2 FQDESV (reference sequence). V shed 3 bases and J shed 1 base, with 13 bases lying between them. CDR3 nucleotides: TGTGCCAGCAGCTTTTACCGGGACATATCCTACGAGCAGTACTTC. Amino acids: CASSFYRDISYEQYF.

This chain uses TRBV6-6 with TRBJ1-1; TRBD1 matches at 7 bases. The CDR3 sequence is 14 residues long. Germline trimming cut 5 bases from V and 5 bases from J; bases unmatched to any gene: 8. From germline, CDR1 is MNHNY and CDR2 SVGAGI (reference sequence). This CDR3 reads CASSEAHRGTEAFF. In DNA, the CDR3 is TGTGCCAGCAGTGAAGCACACAGGGGAACTGAAGCTTTCTTT.

This clonotype was counted many times. The chain carries TRBV5-1 and TRBJ1-3, with a possible D match to TRBD1 (6 bases). There are 15 residues in the CDR3. Per germline, CDR1 SGHRS and CDR2 YFSETQ. Trimming removed 2 bases from V and 2 bases from J, with 11 bases in between. Here the CDR3 reads CASSLTGNTGNTIYF. In nucleotides, the CDR3 is TGCGCCAGCAGCTTAACAGGGAATACTGGAAACACCATATATTTT.

The rearrangement uses TRBV29-1 and TRBJ2-3, with D tentatively TRBD2 (5 bases). Germline V lookup: CDR1 SQVTM, CDR2 ANQGSEA. CDR3 length equals 13 residues. V was shortened by 5 bases and J by 2 bases, with 11 bases between the two germline ends. CDR3 in amino acids: CSVSGLNTDTQYF. The CDR3 bases are TGCAGCGTTTCTGGACTCAACACAGATACGCAGTATTTT.

The sample holds many counts of this clonotype. The chain combines TRBV6-2 or TRBV6-3 with TRBJ2-3; D is ambiguous. From germline, CDR1 is MNHEY and CDR2 SVGEGT. V lost 6 bases to trimming and J lost 6 bases, with 16 bases between them. This CDR3 spans 14 amino acids. The CDR3 bases are TGTGCCAGCAGCTCCAGCTTTCAGATTGATACGCAGTATTTT. As protein: CASSSSFQIDTQYF.

J is TRBJ1-5 and V is TRBV27; no reliable D call. CDR1 is MNHEY, CDR2 SMNVEV, per germline (reference sequence). The CDR3 runs 12 residues. Trimming removed 3 bases at V and 9 bases at J, with 9 bases between. CDR3 region: CASSFLEGPQHF. CDR3 bases: TGTGCCAGCAGTTTCCTCGAAGGGCCCCAGCATTTT.